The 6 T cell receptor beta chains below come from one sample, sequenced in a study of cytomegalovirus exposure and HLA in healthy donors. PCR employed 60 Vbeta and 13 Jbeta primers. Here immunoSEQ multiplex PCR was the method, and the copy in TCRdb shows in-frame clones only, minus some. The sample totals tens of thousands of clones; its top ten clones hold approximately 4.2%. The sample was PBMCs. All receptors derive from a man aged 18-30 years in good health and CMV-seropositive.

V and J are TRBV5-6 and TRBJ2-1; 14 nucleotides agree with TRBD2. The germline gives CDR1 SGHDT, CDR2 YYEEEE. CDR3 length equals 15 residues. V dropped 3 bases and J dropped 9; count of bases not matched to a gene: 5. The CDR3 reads CASSSGLAGEGEQFF. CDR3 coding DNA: TGTGCCAGCAGCTCGGGACTAGCGGGAGAGGGTGAGCAGTTCTTC.

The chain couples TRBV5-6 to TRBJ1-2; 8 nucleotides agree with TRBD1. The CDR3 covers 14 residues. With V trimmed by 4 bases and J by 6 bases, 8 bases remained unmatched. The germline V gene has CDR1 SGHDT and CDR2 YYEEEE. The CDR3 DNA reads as TGTGCCAGCAGCGCCCAAGGGACAGGAGATGGCTACACCTTC. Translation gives CASSAQGTGDGYTF.

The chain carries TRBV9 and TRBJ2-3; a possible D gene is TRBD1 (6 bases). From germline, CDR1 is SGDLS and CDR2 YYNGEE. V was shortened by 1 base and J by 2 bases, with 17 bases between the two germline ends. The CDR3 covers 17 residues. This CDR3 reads CASSVQKSQGTTDTQYF. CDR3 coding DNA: TGTGCCAGCAGCGTACAAAAGAGCCAGGGGACCACAGATACGCAGTATTTT.

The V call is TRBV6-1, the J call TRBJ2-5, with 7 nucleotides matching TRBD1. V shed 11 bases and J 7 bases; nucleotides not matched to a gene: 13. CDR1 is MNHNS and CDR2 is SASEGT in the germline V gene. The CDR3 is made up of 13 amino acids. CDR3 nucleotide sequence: TGTGCCGGAACCGGGACAGAGTTCTCGACCCAGTACTTC. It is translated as CAGTGTEFSTQYF.

This CDR3 is CASREGPEQYF. The DNA for the CDR3 is TGTGCCAGCAGGGAGGGGCCCGAGCAGTACTTC. The chain links TRBV28 to TRBJ2-7; a possible D gene is TRBD2 (6 bases). The CDR3 sequence is 11 residues long. V lost 6 bases, J lost 6 bases, and 9 bases lay in between. Germline V gene data show CDR1 as MDHEN and CDR2 as SYDVKM. The full variable domain, its missing parts supplied by reference TRBV28 and TRBJ2-7, is DVKVTQSSRYLVKRTGEKVFLECVQDMDHENMFWYRQDPGLGLRLIYFSYDVKMKEKGDIPEGYSVSREKKERFSLILESASTNQTSMYLCASREGPEQYFGPGTRLTVT.

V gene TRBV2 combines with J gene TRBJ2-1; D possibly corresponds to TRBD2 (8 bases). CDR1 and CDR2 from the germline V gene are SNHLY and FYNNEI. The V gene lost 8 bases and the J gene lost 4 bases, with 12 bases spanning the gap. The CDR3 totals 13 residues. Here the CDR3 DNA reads TGTGCCAGCCGGGAGGGACAGTACAATGAGCAGTTCTTC. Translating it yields CASREGQYNEQFF. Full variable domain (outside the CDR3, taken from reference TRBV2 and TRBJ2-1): EPEVTQTPSHQVTQMGQEVILRCVPISNHLYFYWYRQILGQKVEFLVSFYNNEISEKSEIFDDQFSVERPDGSNFTLKIRSTKLEDSAMYFCASREGQYNEQFFGPGTRLTVL.